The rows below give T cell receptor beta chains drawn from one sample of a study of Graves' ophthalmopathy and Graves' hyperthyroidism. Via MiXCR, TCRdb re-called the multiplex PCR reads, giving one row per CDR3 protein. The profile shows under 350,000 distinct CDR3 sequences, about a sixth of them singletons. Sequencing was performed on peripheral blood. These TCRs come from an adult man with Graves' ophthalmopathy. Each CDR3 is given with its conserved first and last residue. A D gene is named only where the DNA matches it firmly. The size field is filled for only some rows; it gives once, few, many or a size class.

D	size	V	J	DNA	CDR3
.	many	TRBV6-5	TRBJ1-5	TGTGCCAGCAGTTACACAGGGTTAGGTCAGCCCCAGCATTTT	CASSYTGLGQPQHF
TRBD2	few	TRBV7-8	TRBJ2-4	TGTGCCAGCAGCCCTTCACTAGCGGGGGGCCAAAGAAACATTCAGTACTTC	CASSPSLAGGQRNIQYF
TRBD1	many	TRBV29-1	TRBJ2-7	TGCAGTGACTCCGGGACAGGCTACGAGCAGTACTTC	CSDSGTGYEQYF
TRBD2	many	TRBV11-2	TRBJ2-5	TGTGCCAGCAGCTGGGGACTAGCGGGGGAAGGGTACCAAGAGACCCAGTACTTC	CASSWGLAGEGYQETQYF
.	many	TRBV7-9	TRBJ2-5	TGTGCCAGCAGCCCGGAGGAATGGTACCAAGAGACCCAGTACTTC	CASSPEEWYQETQYF
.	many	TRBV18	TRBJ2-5	TGTGCCAGCTCACCAACAGGGTTGGCTATGCAAGAGACCCAGTACTTC	CASSPTGLAMQETQYF
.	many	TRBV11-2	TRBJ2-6	TGTGCCAGCAGCTTAGATCTGGGGGCAGGGGGGGCCAACGTCCTGACTTTC	CASSLDLGAGGANVLTF
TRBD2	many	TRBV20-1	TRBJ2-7	TGCAGTGCCCAACCGGGACTAGCTACCTACGAGCAGTACTTC	CSAQPGLATYEQYF
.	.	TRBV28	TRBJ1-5	TGTGCCAGCAGTTTAAGGGTCCTTGCAATAAATCAGCCCCAGCATTTT	CASSLRVLAINQPQHF
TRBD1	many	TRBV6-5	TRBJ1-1	TGTGCCAGCAGCACATCAGGGGGCTTTAACACTGAAGCTTTCTTT	CASSTSGGFNTEAFF
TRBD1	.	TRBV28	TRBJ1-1	TGTGCCAGCACCCAGGGGGGGCGGATCACTGAAGCTTTCTTT	CASTQGGRITEAFF
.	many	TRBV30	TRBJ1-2	TGTGCCTGGAAAAGGACGGAGTACTATGGCTACACCTTC	CAWKRTEYYGYTF
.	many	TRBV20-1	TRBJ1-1	TGCAGTGCTAGTGACAGTAACACTGAAGCTTTCTTT	CSASDSNTEAFF
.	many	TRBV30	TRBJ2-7	TGTGCCTGGAGTAGTAGTAGCTACGAGCAGTACTTC	CAWSSSSYEQYF
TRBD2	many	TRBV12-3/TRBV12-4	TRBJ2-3	TGTGCCAGCAGTTTGTCACTAGCGGGAGATACGCAGTATTTT	CASSLSLAGDTQYF
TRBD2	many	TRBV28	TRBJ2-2	TGTGCCAGCAGTAGCTATCGGGAGGGCACCGGGGAGCTGTTTTTT	CASSSYREGTGELFF
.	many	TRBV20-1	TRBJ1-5	TGCAGTGCTAGAGATAGAGCGGCAGTACAGCATTTT	CSARDRAAVQHF
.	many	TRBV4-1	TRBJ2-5	TGCGCCAGCAGCCAAACGGACCAAGAGACCCAGTACTTC	CASSQTDQETQYF
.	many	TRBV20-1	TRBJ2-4	TGCAGTGCTAGAGAGGACCGCTTAATTATAGCCAAAAACATTCAGTACTTC	CSAREDRLIIAKNIQYF
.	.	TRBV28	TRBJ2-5	TGTGCCAGCAGTCCCTACCCCACGACCCAGTACTTC	CASSPYPTTQYF
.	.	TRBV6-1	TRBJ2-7	TGTGCCAGCAGCATGGGGCTAGCGAAAAGCCCCCGACACGAGCAGTACTTC	CASSMGLAKSPRHEQYF
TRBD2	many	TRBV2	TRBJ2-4	TGTGCCAGCAGTGAAGCGACTAGCGGGGCCAAAAACATTCAGTACTTC	CASSEATSGAKNIQYF
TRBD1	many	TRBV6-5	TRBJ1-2	TGTGCCAGCACTCCAACGGCAGGGGGCCTAGGCTATGGCTACACCTTC	CASTPTAGGLGYGYTF
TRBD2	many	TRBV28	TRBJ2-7	TGTGCCAGCAGTCCCCTGCTTTTTCTAGCGGGACGCCCGTACTTC	CASSPLLFLAGRPYF
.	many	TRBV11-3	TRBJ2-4	TGTGCCAGCAGCGAGTCCGGGGGAGGCAAAAACATTCAGTACTTC	CASSESGGGKNIQYF
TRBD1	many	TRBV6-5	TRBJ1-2	TGTGCCAGTATGACAGGGGACTATGGCTACACCTTC	CASMTGDYGYTF
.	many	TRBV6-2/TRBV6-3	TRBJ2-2	TGTGCCAGCAGTAGCAGGGTGAACACCGGGGAGCTGTTTTTT	CASSSRVNTGELFF
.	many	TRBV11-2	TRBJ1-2	TGTGCCAGCAGCTCCCCCCCCCAGGGTGCTAACTATGGCTACACCTTC	CASSSPPQGANYGYTF
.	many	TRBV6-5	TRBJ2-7	TGTGCCAGCAGTTACTCCGGAGGGCTGAGCGACGAGCAGTACTTC	CASSYSGGLSDEQYF
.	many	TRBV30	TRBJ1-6	TGTGCCTGGAGTTTTACAGGGAATTCACCCCTCCACTTT	CAWSFTGNSPLHF
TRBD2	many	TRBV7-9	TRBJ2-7	TGTGCCAGCAGCTCATCGGGACTAGCGGGGGGCGAGCAGTACTTC	CASSSSGLAGGEQYF
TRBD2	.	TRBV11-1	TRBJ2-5	TGTGCCAGCAGCTTAGCGCTATTAGCGGGCCCGCAAGAGACCCAGTACTTC	CASSLALLAGPQETQYF